One and the same sample provided the 31 T cell receptor beta chains below, sequenced in a study of T cells in Graves' hyperthyroidism and ophthalmopathy. RNA transcripts yielded amplified TCR beta CDR3 regions. Initially, a first-round RT-PCR of the TCR CDR3 employed the HTBI primer set. Using its own MiXCR run on the multiplex PCR reads, TCRdb lists one record per CDR3 protein. The sample has 490,000 or so distinct CDR3 sequences, approximately 20% seen once. The specimen sequenced was blood. The source is a man between 40 and 49 years old with Graves' ophthalmopathy.

V is TRBV18 and J is TRBJ2-2; D is unclear. CDR1 is KGHSH and CDR2 is LQKENI in the germline V gene. V dropped 2 bases and J dropped 2 bases, with 6 bases sitting between them. The CDR3 totals 14 residues. This CDR3 reads CASSPETNTGELFF. Written as DNA, the CDR3 is TGTGCCAGCTCACCAGAGACTAACACCGGGGAGCTGTTTTTT.

The table lists this clonotype with many counts. This chain links TRBV12-3 or TRBV12-4 with TRBJ1-5; D might be TRBD1 (5 bases). V was clipped by 1 base and J by 3 bases, with 13 bases between them. There are 16 residues in the CDR3. The CDR3 spells CASSLGGGVFNQPQHF. Here the CDR3 DNA reads TGTGCCAGCAGTTTAGGGGGGGGGGTCTTCAATCAGCCCCAGCATTTT.

The chain links TRBV2 to TRBJ1-3; TRBD1 might be the D (5 bases). This CDR3 contains 20 residues. V was cut by 0 bases and J by 2 bases, with 23 bases left in between. Germline V gives CDR1 SNHLY, CDR2 FYNNEI. The CDR3 protein is CASSEAGNIYSAGPGNTIYF. As DNA, the CDR3 is TGTGCCAGCAGTGAAGCAGGAAATATCTACAGCGCGGGGCCTGGAAACACCATATATTTT.

This clonotype was seen at least ten times. This chain connects TRBV2 to TRBJ2-7; TRBD1 aligns across 7 bases. The CDR3 is 16 residues long. Unmatched junction bases numbered 8, after V lost 2 bases and J lost 1 base. Germline V lookup: CDR1 SNHLY, CDR2 FYNNEI. Here the CDR3 reads CASSELGRGISYEQYF. The CDR3 DNA is TGTGCCAGCAGTGAACTGGGCAGGGGGATTTCCTACGAGCAGTACTTC.

In its sample, this clonotype was seen a few times. The gene calls are TRBV7-2 and TRBJ2-4; possibly TRBD2 for D (6 bases). V was shortened by 5 bases and J by 8 bases, with 16 bases between the two germline ends. Looked up from germline, CDR1 is SGHTA and CDR2 is FQGNSA. The CDR3 runs 14 residues. The CDR3 coding sequence is TGTGCCAGCAGCACCGCCGGAGGGGCCGACATTCAGTACTTC. Encoded protein: CASSTAGGADIQYF.

The chain recombines TRBV6-1 with TRBJ2-1; D is tentatively TRBD1 or TRBD2 (7 bases each). V dropped 8 bases and J dropped 3 bases, with 20 bases sitting between them. Germline V gene data show CDR1 as MNHNS and CDR2 as SASEGT. This CDR3 is built from 16 residues. In nucleotides, the CDR3 is TGTGCCAGCGCCCTATCAGGGGGGGAGCTCTACAATGAGCAGTTCTTC. Translated: CASALSGGELYNEQFF.

The chain couples TRBV30 to TRBJ1-3; D is ambiguous. The CDR3 is 15 amino acids. V shed 0 bases and J shed 2 bases, with 11 bases lying between them. Per the germline V gene, CDR1 is GTSNPN and CDR2 is SVGIG (reference sequence). Here the CDR3 reads CAWSVYSQTGNTIYF. CDR3 sequence (DNA): TGTGCCTGGAGTGTATACAGCCAAACTGGAAACACCATATATTTT.

This clonotype was picked up many times. The chain is built from TRBV6-2 or TRBV6-3 and TRBJ2-7, with D perhaps TRBD2 (6 bases). V gave up 6 bases and J gave up 3 bases, with 15 bases separating them. This CDR3 comprises 14 residues. Germline assignment: CDR1 MNHEY and CDR2 SVGEGT. CDR3 DNA sequence: TGTGCCAGCAGGAAGGAGGGGTCAAACTACGAGCAGTACTTC. Protein sequence: CASRKEGSNYEQYF.

This clonotype appeared many times. V usage is TRBV7-6 and J usage is TRBJ2-2, with TRBD1 matching over 9 bases. Germline V gene lookup returns CDR1 SGHVS and CDR2 FNYEAQ. The CDR3 has 17 residues. With 4 bases clipped from V and 3 bases from J, the junction kept 9 bases outside the gene matches. The CDR3 region has the DNA TGTGCCAGCAGCTCCCAGGGACAGGGCGGGGACACCGGGGAGCTGTTTTTT. Translated: CASSSQGQGGDTGELFF.

In this sample, this clonotype turned up many times. In DNA form, the CDR3 reads TGTGCCAGCAGTAGACTGCCTTCCTACGAGCAGTACTTC. It codes for CASSRLPSYEQYF. V and J are TRBV2 and TRBJ2-7; D gene ambiguous. Germline loops: CDR1 SNHLY, CDR2 FYNNEI. The CDR3 consists of 13 residues. V lost 5 bases, J lost 1 base, and 9 bases lay in between.

V is TRBV20-1 and J is TRBJ1-2; 8 bases are a match to TRBD1. There are 15 residues in the CDR3. The V gene end was trimmed by 0 bases and the J gene end by 1 base; junction bases not matched to a gene: 4. Germline-derived CDR1 and CDR2 are DFQATT and SNEGSKA (reference sequence). CDR3 amino acids: CSARDLTGGNYGYTF. The CDR3, as DNA: TGCAGTGCTAGAGATTTAACAGGGGGTAACTATGGCTACACCTTC.

This chain connects TRBV7-9 to TRBJ1-5; D remains ambiguous. The CDR3 spans 14 residues. In germline, CDR1 is SEHNR, CDR2 FQNEAQ (reference sequence). Trimming removed 0 bases at V and 12 bases at J, with 15 bases between. Here the CDR3 DNA reads TGTGCCAGCAGCTTAGCGATGGACGGGAGTTACCAGCATTTT. It codes for CASSLAMDGSYQHF.

This clonotype was observed a handful of times. The chain is built from TRBV27 and TRBJ2-7; 9 nucleotides agree with TRBD2. The CDR3 runs to 16 residues. Germline loops: CDR1 MNHEY, CDR2 SMNVEV (reference sequence). The V and J ends lost 3 bases and 5 bases, in that order; junction bases with no gene match: 11. The CDR3 nucleotides are TGTGCCAGCAGTTTCGGCGTAGCGGGAGTTAGGAACGAGCAGTACTTC. As protein: CASSFGVAGVRNEQYF.

The CDR3 sequence: CASSLRGTYFGYTF. For the CDR3, the DNA is TGTGCCAGCAGTTTAAGGGGAACGTATTTTGGCTACACCTTC. V gene TRBV28 combines with J gene TRBJ1-2; the D gene is possibly TRBD1 (5 bases). The CDR3 length is 14 residues. From germline, CDR1 is MDHEN and CDR2 SYDVKM. Trimming pared 2 bases from V and 7 bases from J, leaving 14 bases between.

The table lists this clonotype with many counts. The chain has TRBV30 and TRBJ1-2; a weak D match, TRBD1 (6 bases). V lost 4 bases and J 8 bases, leaving 17 bases between the germline ends. This CDR3 is 13 amino acids long. CDR1 and CDR2 (germline): GTSNPN, SVGIG (reference sequence). CDR3 residues: CAWTPGAGRGYTF. Here the CDR3 DNA reads TGTGCCTGGACCCCGGGGGCCGGTAGAGGCTACACCTTC.

This clonotype was picked up one time. The gene calls are TRBV13 and TRBJ1-6, with D perhaps matching TRBD1 (5 bases). Germline assignment: CDR1 PRHDT and CDR2 FYEKMQ (reference sequence). V lost 3 bases to trimming and J lost 7 bases, with 16 bases between them. This CDR3 is built from 16 residues. The CDR3 DNA is TGTGCCAGCAGCTTTGTAAGTGGGGGAGCGAATTCACCCCTCCACTTT. Its translation: CASSFVSGGANSPLHF.

This clonotype was counted many times. V and J are TRBV2 and TRBJ2-2; TRBD2 agrees at 8 bases. The J segment lost 4 bases and the V segment lost 6 bases, leaving 4 bases of the junction unmatched. This CDR3 contains 14 residues. Germline V gene data show CDR1 as SNHLY and CDR2 as FYNNEI. The CDR3 spells CASRAGEITGELFF. The CDR3 DNA is TGTGCCAGCAGAGCGGGAGAGATCACCGGGGAGCTGTTTTTT.

This clonotype was observed a handful of times. The CDR3, as DNA: TGTGCCAGCAGGGGGGTCCACGAGCAGTACTTC. It codes for CASRGVHEQYF. The rearrangement uses TRBV27 and TRBJ2-7, with D perhaps matching TRBD1 or TRBD2 (5 bases each). The V gene's germline CDR1 is MNHEY and CDR2 SMNVEV (reference sequence). Between the trimmed V and J ends, which lost 6 bases and 5 bases, there was a span of 8 bases. CDR3 length equals 11 residues.

This clonotype was seen a few times. Possible read error: a much larger clone is one base away. The J gene is TRBJ2-3, the V gene TRBV9; 10 bases match TRBD2. J lost 6 bases, V lost 3 bases, and 1 base had no gene match. Per the germline V gene, CDR1 is SGDLS and CDR2 is YYNGEE. This CDR3 spans 13 amino acids. CDR3 sequence (DNA): TGTGCCAGCAGCGGGACTAGCGGCGATACGCAGTATTTT. The encoded protein is CASSGTSGDTQYF.

This clonotype has a count of ten or more. This chain uses TRBV27 with TRBJ2-7, with 13 bases matching TRBD2. The CDR3 totals 15 residues. The J segment lost 4 bases and the V segment lost 5 bases, leaving 5 bases of the junction unmatched. Looked up from germline, CDR1 is MNHEY and CDR2 is SMNVEV (reference sequence). CDR3 sequence reads: CASSPRTSGRYEQYF. The DNA for the CDR3 is TGTGCCAGCAGTCCGAGGACTAGCGGGAGATACGAGCAGTACTTC.

This clonotype came up a few times. The chain recombines TRBV6-2 or TRBV6-3 with TRBJ2-7; TRBD2 matches at 11 bases. This CDR3 comprises 16 residues. J gave up 4 bases and V 2 bases, and 7 bases lay outside the gene matches. Germline CDR1 MNHEY, CDR2 SVGEGT. CDR3 coding DNA: TGTGCCAGCAGTTACCCTCGACTAGCGGGAAGGTACGAGCAGTACTTC. It is translated as CASSYPRLAGRYEQYF.

The rearrangement uses TRBV3-1 and TRBJ1-1; unclear D gene. Germline CDR1 reads LGHDT; CDR2 reads YNNKEL (reference sequence). The CDR3 sequence is 14 residues long. V was trimmed by 7 bases and J by 0 bases, leaving 12 bases between them. In DNA, the CDR3 is TGTGCCAGCACCGGACCAGGACTGAACACTGAAGCTTTCTTT. It specifies CASTGPGLNTEAFF.

The chain recombines TRBV20-1 with TRBJ2-7, with 9 bases lining up with TRBD1. V was pared by 6 bases and J by 3 bases, with 9 bases of the junction left unmatched. The CDR3 covers 14 residues. From germline, CDR1 is DFQATT and CDR2 SNEGSKA (reference sequence). CDR3 nucleotides: TGCAGTGCCCCACCCCGGGACAGGGACTACGAGCAGTACTTC. As protein: CSAPPRDRDYEQYF.

The sample holds many counts of this clonotype. The chain combines TRBV7-8 with TRBJ2-3, with 12 bases lining up with TRBD2. The length of the CDR3 is 18 residues. Germline lookup yields CDR1 SGHVS and CDR2 FQNEAQ. The junction had 17 bases not matched to a gene; V was cut back by 5 bases and J by 8 bases. CDR3 sequence reads: CASSPRRLAGAPEVTQYF. CDR3 in DNA: TGTGCCAGCAGCCCACGACGACTAGCGGGAGCCCCCGAGGTTACGCAGTATTTT.

The sample holds many counts of this clonotype. This chain uses TRBV27 with TRBJ1-1; D not resolved. Germline CDR1 MNHEY, CDR2 SMNVEV (reference sequence). The CDR3 has 14 residues. Trimming took 1 base from V and 3 from J, leaving 9 bases between them. CDR3 in DNA: TGTGCCAGCAGTTTATATTCAGGTGACACTGAAGCTTTCTTT. Its protein product is CASSLYSGDTEAFF.

About this clonotype: A much larger clonotype is one base distant, so this may be a read error. The chain joins TRBV3-1 to TRBJ1-1; D possibly corresponds to TRBD1 (6 bases). The CDR3 loop spans 13 amino acids. The germline V gene encodes CDR1 LGHDT and CDR2 YNNKEL (reference sequence). V lost 2 bases and J lost 5, with 9 bases in between. CDR3 amino acids: CASSQLGQTEAFF. The CDR3 DNA sequence: TGTGCCAGCAGCCAACTAGGACAGACTGAAGCTTTCTTT.

This clonotype was recorded a few times. This chain uses TRBV7-3 with TRBJ2-5; 9 bases are shared with TRBD2. The CDR3 runs to 15 residues. The V segment lost 5 bases and the J segment 5 bases; nucleotides outside the gene matches: 9. Germline V gene sequence: CDR1 SGHTA, CDR2 FQGTGA. In DNA form, the CDR3 reads TGTGCCAGCAGCCTATTAGCGGGGGCCGGGGAGACCCAGTACTTC. The encoded protein is CASSLLAGAGETQYF.

This clonotype was found many times. The rearrangement joins TRBV28 to TRBJ2-5; 9 nucleotides align to TRBD1. CDR1 MDHEN and CDR2 SYDVKM come from the germline V gene. The V segment lost 6 bases and the J segment 4 bases; nucleotides outside the gene matches: 6. The CDR3 extends over 14 amino acids. The CDR3 is CASRPTGGRETQYF. CDR3 coding DNA: TGTGCCAGCAGACCGACAGGGGGTCGAGAGACCCAGTACTTC.

In the case of this clonotype: One base away lies a much larger clone, so this may be a sequencing read error. This chain joins TRBV12-3 or TRBV12-4 and TRBJ2-3; D is unclear. This CDR3 has 13 amino acids. Trimming removed 8 bases from V and 8 bases from J, with 17 bases in between. Written as DNA, the CDR3 is TGTGCCAGCCGTAAGGCCTGGAGAGGTACGCAGTATTTT. Translated, it gives CASRKAWRGTQYF.

This clonotype was seen repeatedly, ten times or more. The V gene is TRBV25-1, the J gene TRBJ2-7; D is uncertain. CDR1 and CDR2 (germline): MGHDK, SYGVNS. The CDR3 covers 14 residues. Trimming cost V 6 bases and J 2 bases, with 14 bases left between them. For the CDR3, the DNA is TGTGCCAGCAGCCCTCCTGGACCAACCTACGAGCAGTACTTC. This encodes CASSPPGPTYEQYF.

This clonotype has just a few counts. The chain carries TRBV24-1 and TRBJ1-4; D gene uncertain. Per the germline V gene, CDR1 is KGHDR and CDR2 is SFDVKD. This CDR3 has 15 amino acids. The V gene lost 3 bases and the J gene lost 10 bases, with 17 bases spanning the gap. The CDR3: CATSDDDPKGRKLFF. CDR3 in DNA: TGTGCCACCAGTGATGACGACCCCAAGGGTAGAAAACTGTTTTTT.